The clone carrying this TCR beta chain was seen a few times. Its antigen is not known. The data are from a study of T cells in Graves' hyperthyroidism and ophthalmopathy. Background on the study: At initial diagnosis, before any treatment had begun, peripheral blood was obtained. Study observations and caveats: Expanded thyroid clonotypes (above 0.001) were mostly also found in blood. Researchers report that a 13 V-J model separated ophthalmopathy from stable hyperthyroidism.

V was clipped by 3 bases and J by 4 bases, with 11 bases between them. The CDR3 is 14 amino acids. Germline CDR1 LGHDT, CDR2 YNNKEL (reference sequence). The PBMCs studied were ones that came from about 9.9 ml fresh peripheral blood. RNA transcripts yielded amplified TCR beta CDR3 regions. Using the HTBI primer set, a first-round RT-PCR was run on the TCR CDR3. TCRdb redid the calling of the multiplex PCR reads with MiXCR, one entry per CDR3 protein. The data show around 620,000 distinct CDR3 sequences, 14% seen once. The TCR sequence derives from a woman younger than 30 with Graves' ophthalmopathy. Sequencing input: blood. The chain links TRBV3-1 to TRBJ2-3; TRBD2 is a possible D gene (6 bases). CDR3 protein: CASSQGGTADTQYF. The DNA of the CDR3 is TGTGCCAGCAGCCAGGGGGGTACGGCAGATACGCAGTATTTT.